The source of this TCR beta chain is a study of yellow fever vaccine responses in identical twins. Findings of the study overall: Twins reportedly had a vaccine T cell response that seemed partly convergent, partly personalized.

V dropped 6 bases and J dropped 4 bases, with 11 bases sitting between them. CDR1 SNHLY and CDR2 FYNNEI come from the germline V gene. The CDR3 loop spans 13 amino acids. This clonotype was seen just once. Its antigen is unidentified. TCRdb analysed the RT-PCR reads with MiXCR anew, one entry per CDR3 protein. The data contain about 19,000 distinct CDR3 sequences, roughly 72% of them singletons. Sequenced material: T cells from blood (PBMCs), unsorted or a sorted subset (not recorded which), taken before or after yellow fever vaccination (not recorded which). This clonotype was sampled from a woman aged 18-29 years who received the yellow fever vaccine. The chain recombines TRBV2 with TRBJ2-3, with no clear D. In DNA form, the CDR3 reads TGTGCCAGCAGAACTGCTTCGGCAGATACGCAGTATTTT. It codes for CASRTASADTQYF.